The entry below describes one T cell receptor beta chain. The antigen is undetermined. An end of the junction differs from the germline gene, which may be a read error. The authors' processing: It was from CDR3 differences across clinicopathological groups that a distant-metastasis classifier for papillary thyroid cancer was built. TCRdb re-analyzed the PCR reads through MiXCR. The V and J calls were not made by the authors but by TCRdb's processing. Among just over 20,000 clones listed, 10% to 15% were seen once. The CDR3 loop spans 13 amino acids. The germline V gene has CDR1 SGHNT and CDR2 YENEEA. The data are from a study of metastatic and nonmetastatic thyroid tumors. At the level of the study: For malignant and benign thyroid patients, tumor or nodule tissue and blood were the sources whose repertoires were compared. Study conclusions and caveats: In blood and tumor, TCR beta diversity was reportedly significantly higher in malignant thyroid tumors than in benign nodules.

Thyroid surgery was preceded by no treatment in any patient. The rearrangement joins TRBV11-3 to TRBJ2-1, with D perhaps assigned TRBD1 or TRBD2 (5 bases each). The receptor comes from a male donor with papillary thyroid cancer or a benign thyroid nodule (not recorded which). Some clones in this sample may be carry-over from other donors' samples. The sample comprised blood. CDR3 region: CAGSTGTGNEQFF. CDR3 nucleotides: TGTGCCGGCAGCACCGGGACCGGCAATGAGCAGTTCTTC.